This T cell receptor beta chain was captured in a study of regulatory T cells in long-lasting Graves disease. The overall study: Newly diagnosed Graves' patients had under 3 months of antithyroid drugs.

HTBI primers from iRepertoire and Arm-PCR of CDR3 regions yielded the TCR beta libraries. TCRdb used MiXCR to reprocess the multiplex PCR reads, holding one entry per CDR3 protein. The data hold 250,000 to 300,000 distinct CDR3 sequences, with roughly 18% observed a single time. Per germline, CDR1 SGHTA and CDR2 FQGNSA. The CDR3 totals 14 residues. V dropped 6 bases and J dropped 0 bases, with 11 bases sitting between them. With regard to this clonotype: A much more abundant neighbour one base away suggests this may be a read error.

Time point given: newly diagnosed GD, antithyroid drugs for less than 3 months. The TCR library used RNA extracted from PBMCs. This same sample was also taken into another study, of T cells in Graves' hyperthyroidism and ophthalmopathy.

This chain uses TRBV7-2 with TRBJ1-1, with D possibly being TRBD1 (6 bases). The source was peripheral blood mononuclear cells (PBMCs), collected at new diagnosis, from a patient treated with antithyroid drugs. The receptor was isolated from a woman in her 30s with Graves disease. CDR3 coding DNA: TGTGCCAGCAGGTCAGGGGACATGAACACTGAAGCTTTCTTT. Translation: CASRSGDMNTEAFF.